The 8 T cell receptor beta chains below come from one sample, sequenced in a study of T cells in Graves' hyperthyroidism and ophthalmopathy. Researchers took RNA transcripts and amplified the TCR beta CDR3 regions from them. During a first-round RT-PCR of the TCR CDR3, the HTBI primer set was used. TCRdb reanalysed the multiplex PCR reads using MiXCR and keeps one entry per CDR3 protein. The sample consists of approximately 690,000 distinct CDR3 sequences, roughly 14% of them appearing once. Sequencing was carried out using blood. The receptors here all came from a woman aged 45-59 years with Graves' ophthalmopathy.

This clonotype has a count of ten or more. CDR3 bases: TGTGCCAGCAGTTACACATCTAGCGGGAGGGCCTACGAGCAGTACTTC. It translates to CASSYTSSGRAYEQYF. V gene TRBV6-2 or TRBV6-3 combines with J gene TRBJ2-7, with 12 bases aligning to TRBD2. There are 16 residues in the CDR3. The germline V gene encodes CDR1 MNHEY and CDR2 SVGEGT. Germline trimming cut 2 bases from V and 2 bases from J; bases unmatched to any gene: 4.

This clonotype was detected a few times. The V call is TRBV27, the J call TRBJ2-2; 7 bases are a match to TRBD2. CDR1 MNHEY and CDR2 SMNVEV come from the germline V gene (reference sequence). The trim removed 3 bases at V and 7 bases at J, leaving 5 bases unmatched. The length of the CDR3 is 14 residues. The CDR3 coding sequence is TGTGCCAGCAGTTTTAGGCGGGAGAACGGGGAGCTGTTTTTT. Its protein is CASSFRRENGELFF.

This clonotype was observed many times. The genes are TRBV27 and TRBJ2-7; 10 bases line up with TRBD1. Germline V lookup: CDR1 MNHEY, CDR2 SMNVEV (reference sequence). CDR3 length equals 13 residues. V trimming: 8 bases; J trimming: 2 bases; junction bases outside the gene matches: 3. The CDR3 DNA is TGTGCCAGCTCGGGACAGGGGCCCTACGAGCAGTACTTC. It is translated as CASSGQGPYEQYF.

The chain uses TRBV27 and TRBJ2-3; 10 bases agree with TRBD2. The CDR3 has 13 amino acids. Germline lookup yields CDR1 MNHEY and CDR2 SMNVEV (reference sequence). Trimming took 10 bases from V and 6 from J; bases not matched to a gene: 7. The CDR3 region has the DNA TGTGCCACCCTAGCGGGAGTGTCGGATACGCAGTATTTT. It specifies CATLAGVSDTQYF.

This clonotype was seen many times. The chain combines TRBV7-9 with TRBJ1-5, with D hard to call. The V end was cut by 4 bases, the J end by 5 bases, with 6 bases between. The CDR3 contains 12 residues. The germline V gene has CDR1 SEHNR and CDR2 FQNEAQ (reference sequence). CDR3 region: CASSSPDQPQHF. CDR3 sequence (DNA): TGTGCCAGCAGCTCCCCGGATCAGCCCCAGCATTTT.

J is TRBJ2-5 and V is TRBV9, with TRBD1 as a possible D gene (6 bases). Germline V CDR1 and CDR2: SGDLS, YYNGEE. CDR3 length: 16 residues. V was trimmed by 3 bases and J by 2 bases, leaving 17 bases between them. CDR3 sequence: CASSGPLGQLQETQYF. DNA of the CDR3: TGTGCCAGCAGCGGACCCCTAGGACAGCTTCAAGAGACCCAGTACTTC. Using reference TRBV9 and TRBJ2-5 for the parts outside the CDR3, the full variable domain is DSGVTQTPKHLITATGQRVTLRCSPRSGDLSVYWYQQSLDQGLQFLIQYYNGEERAKGNILERFSAQQFPDLHSELNLSSLELGDSALYFCASSGPLGQLQETQYFGPGTRLLVL.

A few counts support this clonotype. This sequence joins TRBV24-1 and TRBJ1-2; D is undetermined. The CDR3 runs to 12 residues. CDR1 is KGHDR, CDR2 SFDVKD, per germline. Trimming removed 3 bases at V and 4 bases at J, with 5 bases between. The CDR3 region is CATSDDSYGYTF. In DNA, the CDR3 is TGTGCCACCAGTGATGACTCCTATGGCTACACCTTC.

This clonotype was picked up a small number of times. The chain employs TRBV24-1 and TRBJ1-2; 8 positions match TRBD1. This CDR3 has 14 amino acids. Per the germline V gene, CDR1 is KGHDR and CDR2 is SFDVKD. The trim removed 4 bases at V and 2 bases at J, leaving 2 bases unmatched. This chain's CDR3 is CATSERTGNYGYTF. CDR3 nucleotides: TGTGCCACCAGTGAACGGACAGGGAACTATGGCTACACCTTC.